The present entry profiles one T cell receptor (beta chain) with its context. The treatment denotes: randomized to nivolumab then ipilimumab (arm A) or the reverse (arm B). From thawed PBMCs, live CD3+CD8+ cells negative for CD19 and CD56 were sorted. CDR1 MNHEY and CDR2 SMNVEV come from the germline V gene (reference sequence). Trimming at V came to 5 bases and at J to 3 bases, leaving 4 bases not matched to a gene. This CDR3 spans 14 amino acids. Produced via immunoSEQ multiplex PCR; TCRdb's table is partial and in-frame only. The table includes over 10,000 clones, roughly 78% detected once. The data were taken from a study of sequential checkpoint blockade in melanoma.

The V and J genes are TRBV27 and TRBJ1-2, with 9 bases matching TRBD1. The clonotype comes from a human donor with melanoma. The material was CD8+ T cells sorted from blood (inferred from file names), obtained from a patient given nivolumab and ipilimumab in sequence. CDR3 bases: TGTGCCAGCAGTATGGACAGGGGTGACTATGGCTACACCTTC. It encodes CASSMDRGDYGYTF.